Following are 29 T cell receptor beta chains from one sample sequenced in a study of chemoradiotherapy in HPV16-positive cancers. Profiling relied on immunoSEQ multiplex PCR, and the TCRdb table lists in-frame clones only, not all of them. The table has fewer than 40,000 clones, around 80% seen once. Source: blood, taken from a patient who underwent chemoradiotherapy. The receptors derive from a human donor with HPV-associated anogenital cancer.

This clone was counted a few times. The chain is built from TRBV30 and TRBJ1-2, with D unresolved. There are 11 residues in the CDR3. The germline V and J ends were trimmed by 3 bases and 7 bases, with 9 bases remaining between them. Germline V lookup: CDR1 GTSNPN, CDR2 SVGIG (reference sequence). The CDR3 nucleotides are TGTGCCTGGAGCTCCCTCGCTGGCTACACCTTC. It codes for CAWSSLAGYTF.

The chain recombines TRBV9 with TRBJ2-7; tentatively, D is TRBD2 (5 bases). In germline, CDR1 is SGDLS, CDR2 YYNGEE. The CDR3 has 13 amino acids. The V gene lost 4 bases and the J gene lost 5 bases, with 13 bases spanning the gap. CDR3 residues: CASSQDAGHEQYF. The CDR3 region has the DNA TGTGCCAGCAGCCAAGATGCGGGTCACGAGCAGTACTTC.

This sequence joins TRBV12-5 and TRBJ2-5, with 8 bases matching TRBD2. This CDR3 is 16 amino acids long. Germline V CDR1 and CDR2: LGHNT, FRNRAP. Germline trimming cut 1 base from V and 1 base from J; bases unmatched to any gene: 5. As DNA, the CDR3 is TGTGCTAGTGGTTTGGGGTCGACTAGCGCCCAAGAGACCCAGTACTTC. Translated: CASGLGSTSAQETQYF. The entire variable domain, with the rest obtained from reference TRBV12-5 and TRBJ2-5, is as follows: DARVTQTPRHKVTEMGQEVTMRCQPILGHNTVFWYRQTMMQGLELLAYFRNRAPLDDSGMPKDRFSAEMPDATLATLKIQPSEPRDSAVYFCASGLGSTSAQETQYFGPGTRLLVL.

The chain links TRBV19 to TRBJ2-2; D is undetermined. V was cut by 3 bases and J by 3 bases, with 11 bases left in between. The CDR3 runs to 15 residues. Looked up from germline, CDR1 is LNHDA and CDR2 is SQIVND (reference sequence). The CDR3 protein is CASSIWALDTGELFF. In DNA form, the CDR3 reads TGTGCCAGTAGTATTTGGGCTTTGGACACCGGGGAGCTGTTTTTT. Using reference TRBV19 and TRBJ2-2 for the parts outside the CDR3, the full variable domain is DGGITQSPKYLFRKEGQNVTLSCEQNLNHDAMYWYRQDPGQGLRLIYYSQIVNDFQKGDIAEGYSVSREKKESFPLTVTSAQKNPTAFYLCASSIWALDTGELFFGEGSRLTVL.

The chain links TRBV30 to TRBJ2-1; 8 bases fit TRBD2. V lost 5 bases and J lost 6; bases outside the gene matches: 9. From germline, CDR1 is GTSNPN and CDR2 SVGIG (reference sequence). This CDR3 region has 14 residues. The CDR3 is CAWAPGGAANEQFF. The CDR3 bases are TGTGCCTGGGCCCCGGGGGGGGCAGCCAATGAGCAGTTCTTC.

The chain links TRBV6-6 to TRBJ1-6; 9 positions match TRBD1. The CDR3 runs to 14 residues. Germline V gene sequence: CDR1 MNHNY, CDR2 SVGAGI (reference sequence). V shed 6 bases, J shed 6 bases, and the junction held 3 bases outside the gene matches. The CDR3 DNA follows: TGTGCCAGCAGCCCGGGACAGGGTAATTCACCCCTCCACTTT. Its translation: CASSPGQGNSPLHF.

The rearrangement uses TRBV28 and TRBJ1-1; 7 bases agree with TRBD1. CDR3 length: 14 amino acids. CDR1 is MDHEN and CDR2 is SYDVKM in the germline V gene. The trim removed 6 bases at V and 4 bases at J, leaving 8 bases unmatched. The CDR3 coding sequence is TGTGCCAGCAGACGACAGGGCGGAATCACTGAAGCTTTCTTT. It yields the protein CASRRQGGITEAFF.

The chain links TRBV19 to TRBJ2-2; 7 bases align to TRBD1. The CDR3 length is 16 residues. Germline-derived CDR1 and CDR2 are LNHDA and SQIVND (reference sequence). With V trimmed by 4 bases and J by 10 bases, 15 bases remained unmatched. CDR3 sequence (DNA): TGTGCCAGTAGTACGAAAGGGACAGCCTCCTTCAAGGAGCTGTTTTTT. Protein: CASSTKGTASFKELFF. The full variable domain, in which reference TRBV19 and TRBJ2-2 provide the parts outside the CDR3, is DGGITQSPKYLFRKEGQNVTLSCEQNLNHDAMYWYRQDPGQGLRLIYYSQIVNDFQKGDIAEGYSVSREKKESFPLTVTSAQKNPTAFYLCASSTKGTASFKELFFGEGSRLTVL.

CDR3 in DNA: TGTGCCAGCAGTACCGGGACAGCCTACTACGAGCAGTACTTC. It encodes CASSTGTAYYEQYF. The chain is built from TRBV6-6 and TRBJ2-7, with 7 bases that match TRBD1. The germline CDR1 and CDR2 sequences are MNHNY and SVGAGI (reference sequence). The CDR3 sequence is 14 residues long. J gave up 3 bases and V 5 bases, and 7 bases lay outside the gene matches.

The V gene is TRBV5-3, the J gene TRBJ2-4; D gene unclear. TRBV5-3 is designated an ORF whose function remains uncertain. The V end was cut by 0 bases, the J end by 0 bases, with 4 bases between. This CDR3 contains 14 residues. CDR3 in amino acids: CARSLGTAKNIQYF. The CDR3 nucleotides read TGTGCCAGAAGCTTGGGGACAGCCAAAAACATTCAGTACTTC.

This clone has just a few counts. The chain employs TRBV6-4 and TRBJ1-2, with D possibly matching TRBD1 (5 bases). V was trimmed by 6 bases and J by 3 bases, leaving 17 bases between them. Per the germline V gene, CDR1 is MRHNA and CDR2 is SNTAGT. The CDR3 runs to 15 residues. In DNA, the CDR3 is TGTGCCAGCAGCTACGGGCAGGGAAGGGACTATGGCTACACCTTC. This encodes CASSYGQGRDYGYTF.

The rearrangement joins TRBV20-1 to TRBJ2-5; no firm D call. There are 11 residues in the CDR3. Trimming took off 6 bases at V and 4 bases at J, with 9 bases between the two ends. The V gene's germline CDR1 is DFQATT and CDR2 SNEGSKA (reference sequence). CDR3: CSAVFGETQYF. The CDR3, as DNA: TGCAGTGCGGTCTTTGGAGAGACCCAGTACTTC.

The CDR3 sequence: CSAYISVNTEAFF. Written as DNA, the CDR3 is TGCAGCGCTTATATATCGGTTAACACTGAAGCTTTCTTT. This chain connects TRBV29-1 to TRBJ1-1, with unresolved D. CDR1 is SQVTM and CDR2 is ANQGSEA in the germline V gene. V was cut by 7 bases and J by 2 bases, with 14 bases left in between. This CDR3 is 13 amino acids long.

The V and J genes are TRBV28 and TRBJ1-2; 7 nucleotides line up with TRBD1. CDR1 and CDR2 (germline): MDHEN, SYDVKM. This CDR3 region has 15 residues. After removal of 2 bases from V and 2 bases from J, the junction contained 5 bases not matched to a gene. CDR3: CASSLRQGGNYGYTF. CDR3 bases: TGTGCCAGCAGTTTAAGGCAGGGGGGAAACTATGGCTACACCTTC.

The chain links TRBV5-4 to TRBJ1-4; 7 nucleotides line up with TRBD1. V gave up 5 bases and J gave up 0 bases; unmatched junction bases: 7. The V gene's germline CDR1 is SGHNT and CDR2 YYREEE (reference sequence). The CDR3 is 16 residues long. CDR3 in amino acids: CASSRQGGATNEKLFF. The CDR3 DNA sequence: TGTGCCAGCAGTCGACAGGGAGGGGCAACTAATGAAAAACTGTTTTTT.

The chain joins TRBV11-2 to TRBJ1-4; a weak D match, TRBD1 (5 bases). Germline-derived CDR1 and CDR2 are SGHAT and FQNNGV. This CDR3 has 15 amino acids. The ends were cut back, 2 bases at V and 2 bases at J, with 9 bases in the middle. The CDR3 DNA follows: TGTGCCAGCAGCTTACGGGGCCTGACTAATGAAAAACTGTTTTTT. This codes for CASSLRGLTNEKLFF.

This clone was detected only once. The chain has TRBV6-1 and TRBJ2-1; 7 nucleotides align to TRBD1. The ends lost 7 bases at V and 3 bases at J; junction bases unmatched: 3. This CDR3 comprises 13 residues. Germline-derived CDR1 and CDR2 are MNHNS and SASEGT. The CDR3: CASTPGGYNEQFF. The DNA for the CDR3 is TGTGCCAGCACCCCAGGGGGCTACAATGAGCAGTTCTTC.

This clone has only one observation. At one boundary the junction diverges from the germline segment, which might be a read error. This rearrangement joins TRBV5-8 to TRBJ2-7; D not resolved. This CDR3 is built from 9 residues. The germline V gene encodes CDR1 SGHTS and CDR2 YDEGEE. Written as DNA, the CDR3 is TGTGCCAGCAGCCCCAGGCAGGACTTC. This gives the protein CASSPRQDF.

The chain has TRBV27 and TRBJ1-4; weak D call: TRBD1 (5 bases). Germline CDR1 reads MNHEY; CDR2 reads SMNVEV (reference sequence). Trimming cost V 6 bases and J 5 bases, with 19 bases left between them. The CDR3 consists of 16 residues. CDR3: CASSPGVVGANEKLFF. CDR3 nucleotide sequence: TGTGCCAGCAGCCCCGGCGTAGTTGGGGCCAATGAAAAACTGTTTTTT.

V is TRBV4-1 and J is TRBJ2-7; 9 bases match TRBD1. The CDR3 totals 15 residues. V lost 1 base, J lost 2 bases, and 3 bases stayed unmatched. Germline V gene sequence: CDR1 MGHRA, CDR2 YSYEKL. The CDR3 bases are TGCGCCAGCAGCCAAGCCGGGACAGGGACCTACGAGCAGTACTTC. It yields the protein CASSQAGTGTYEQYF.

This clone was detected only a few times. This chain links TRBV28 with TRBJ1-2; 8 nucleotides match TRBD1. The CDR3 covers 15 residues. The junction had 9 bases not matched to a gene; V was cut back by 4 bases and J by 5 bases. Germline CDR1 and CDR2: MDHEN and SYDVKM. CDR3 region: CASSSQAGGRYGYTF. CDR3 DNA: TGTGCCAGCAGTTCACAAGCAGGGGGCCGGTATGGCTACACCTTC.

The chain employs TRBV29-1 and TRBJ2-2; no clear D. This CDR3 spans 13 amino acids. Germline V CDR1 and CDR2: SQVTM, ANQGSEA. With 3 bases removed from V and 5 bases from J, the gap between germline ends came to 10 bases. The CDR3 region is CSVEWARTGELFF. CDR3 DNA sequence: TGCAGCGTTGAGTGGGCTCGGACCGGGGAGCTGTTTTTT.

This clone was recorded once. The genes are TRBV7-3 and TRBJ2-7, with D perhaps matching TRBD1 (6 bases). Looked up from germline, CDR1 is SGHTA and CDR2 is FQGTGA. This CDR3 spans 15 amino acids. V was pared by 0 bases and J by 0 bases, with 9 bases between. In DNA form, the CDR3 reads TGTGCCAGCAGCTTAACCGGGACACGCTCCTACGAGCAGTACTTC. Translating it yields CASSLTGTRSYEQYF.

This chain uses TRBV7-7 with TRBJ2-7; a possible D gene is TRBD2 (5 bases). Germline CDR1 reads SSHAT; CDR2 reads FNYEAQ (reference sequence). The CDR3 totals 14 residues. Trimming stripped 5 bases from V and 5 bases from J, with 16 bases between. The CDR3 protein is CASSPSPGVNEQYF. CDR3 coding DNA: TGTGCCAGCAGCCCTTCTCCCGGGGTGAACGAGCAGTACTTC.

CDR3 protein: CASSYEGAYEQYF. As DNA, the CDR3 is TGCGCCAGCAGCTACGAGGGGGCCTACGAGCAGTACTTC. The chain has TRBV5-1 and TRBJ2-7; D might be TRBD1 (6 bases). This CDR3 has 13 residues. Trimming shortened V by 3 bases and J by 2 bases, and 9 bases separated the two germline ends. The germline V gene encodes CDR1 SGHRS and CDR2 YFSETQ. The entire variable domain, with the rest obtained from reference TRBV5-1 and TRBJ2-7, is as follows: KAGVTQTPRYLIKTRGQQVTLSCSPISGHRSVSWYQQTPGQGLQFLFEYFSETQRNKGNFPGRFSGRQFSNSRSEMNVSTLELGDSALYLCASSYEGAYEQYFGPGTRLTVT.

CDR3 in amino acids: CASSQDRGFTGELFF. DNA for the CDR3: TGTGCCAGCAGCCAAGATAGGGGCTTCACCGGGGAGCTGTTTTTT. The genes are TRBV14 and TRBJ2-2; weak D call: TRBD1 (5 bases). Per germline, CDR1 SGHDN and CDR2 FVKESK. This CDR3 is 15 amino acids long. V lost 0 bases and J lost 4, with 9 bases in between.

This CDR3 reads CASYRTGSMNTEAFF. CDR3 DNA sequence: TGTGCCAGCTACCGGACAGGCTCCATGAACACTGAAGCTTTCTTT. The chain links TRBV18 to TRBJ1-1, with 7 positions matching TRBD1. Looked up from germline, CDR1 is KGHSH and CDR2 is LQKENI. After removal of 7 bases from V and 0 bases from J, the junction contained 8 bases not matched to a gene. CDR3 length: 15 amino acids.

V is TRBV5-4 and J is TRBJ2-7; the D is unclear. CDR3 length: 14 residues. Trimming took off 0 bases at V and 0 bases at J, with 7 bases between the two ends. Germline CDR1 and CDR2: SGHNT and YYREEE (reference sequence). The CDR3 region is CASSLGQSSYEQYF. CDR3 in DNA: TGTGCCAGCAGCTTGGGTCAGTCCTCCTACGAGCAGTACTTC.

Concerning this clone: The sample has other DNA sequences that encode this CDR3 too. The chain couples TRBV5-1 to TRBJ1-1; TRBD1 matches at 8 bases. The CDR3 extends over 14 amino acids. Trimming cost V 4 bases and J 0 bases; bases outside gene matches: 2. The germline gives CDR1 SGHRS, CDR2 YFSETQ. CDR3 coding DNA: TGCGCCAGCAGCGGGGGACAGGTGAACACTGAAGCTTTCTTT. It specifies CASSGGQVNTEAFF.